A selection of T cell receptor beta chains follows, all from one sample in a study of shared clonotypes between healthy human individuals. The method was immunoSEQ multiplex PCR; TCRdb's version includes in-frame clones alone and lacks a portion of them. The table lists 2.3 million or so clones, over 85% of them singletons. Sequencing used naive CD4+ T cells from PBMCs. The receptors here all came from a man aged 18 to 35 in good health. Some clones in this sample may be carry-over from other donors' samples. CDR3s include the opening cysteine and the closing phenylalanine or tryptophan. The order of the fields is D gene, J gene, V gene, CDR3 DNA, CDR3 protein. D genes are given only for firm matches.

>-|TRBJ1-1|TRBV2
TGTGCCACCAGCAGTGGGGGGTGGCGAGTCACTGAAGCTTTCTTT
CATSSGGWRVTEAFF
>TRBD1|TRBJ2-6|TRBV27
TGTGCCAGCAGTGCCCCGGGACAGGGTTCTGGGGCCAACGTCCTGACTTTC
CASSAPGQGSGANVLTF
>-|TRBJ2-2|TRBV5-1
TGCGCCAGCAGCTCCAGGACAGTAACGAACACCGGGGAGCTGTTTTTT
CASSSRTVTNTGELFF
>TRBD2|TRBJ2-2|TRBV7-7
TGTGCCAGCAGCCGACTAGCGGGAGCCACCGGGGAGCTGTTTTTT
CASSRLAGATGELFF
>TRBD2|TRBJ2-2|TRBV6-5
TGTGCCAGCAGTTACGGGACTAGGAGGGGCGGGGAGCTGTTTTTT
CASSYGTRRGGELFF
>TRBD1|TRBJ1-3|TRBV6-1
TGTGCCAGCAGTGAAGGGACAGGGGCCCGCAAGGCTGGAAACACCATATATTTT
CASSEGTGARKAGNTIYF
>TRBD1|TRBJ2-1|TRBV6-9
TGTGCCAGGACCAATTCACAGGGGGCAGGTGAGCAGTTCTTC
CARTNSQGAGEQFF
>-|TRBJ2-2|TRBV20-1
TGCAGTGCTGAGAAAACCGGGGAGCTGTTTTTT
CSAEKTGELFF
>TRBD1|TRBJ1-3|TRBV4-3
TGCGCCAGCAGCCAAGGCCCTCATACCGGACAGGGTTTAACTGACACCATATATTTT
CASSQGPHTGQGLTDTIYF
>-|TRBJ2-5|TRBV5-1
TGCGCCAGCAGCCCCCTCGGGACACCTCAAGAGACCCAGTACTTC
CASSPLGTPQETQYF
>TRBD1|TRBJ1-4|TRBV6-5
TGTGCCAGCAGTATCCGACAGGGGAGTGTTGAAAAACTGTTTTTT
CASSIRQGSVEKLFF
>-|TRBJ2-1|TRBV19
TGTGCCAGTAGTCCTCCAGGTAGCGCCCATTACAATGAGCAGTTCTTC
CASSPPGSAHYNEQFF
>-|TRBJ2-2|TRBV4-3
TGCGCCAGCAGCCAAGATCTGCCAAACGGGGAGCTGTTTTTT
CASSQDLPNGELFF
>TRBD2|TRBJ2-5|TRBV2
TGTGCCAGCTTTGTCGGACTAGCGGGCTCCGCTGGGACCCAGTACTTC
CASFVGLAGSAGTQYF